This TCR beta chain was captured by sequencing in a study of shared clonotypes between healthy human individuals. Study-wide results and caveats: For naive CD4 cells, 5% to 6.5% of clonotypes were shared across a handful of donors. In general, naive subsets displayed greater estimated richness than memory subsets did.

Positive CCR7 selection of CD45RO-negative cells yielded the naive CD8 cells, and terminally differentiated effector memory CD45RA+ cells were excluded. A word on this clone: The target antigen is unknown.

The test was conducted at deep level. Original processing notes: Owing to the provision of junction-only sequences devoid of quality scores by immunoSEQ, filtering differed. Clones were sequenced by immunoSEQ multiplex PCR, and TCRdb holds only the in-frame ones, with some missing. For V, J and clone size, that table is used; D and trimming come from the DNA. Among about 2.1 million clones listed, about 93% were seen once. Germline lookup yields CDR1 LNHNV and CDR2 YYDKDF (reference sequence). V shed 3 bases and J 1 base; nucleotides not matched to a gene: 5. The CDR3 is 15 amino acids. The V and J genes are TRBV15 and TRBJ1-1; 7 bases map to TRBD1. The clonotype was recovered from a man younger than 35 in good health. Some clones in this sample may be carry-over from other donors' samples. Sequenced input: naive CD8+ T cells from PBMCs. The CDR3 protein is CATSRKGQPNTEAFF. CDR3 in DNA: TGTGCCACCAGCAGGAAGGGACAGCCGAACACTGAAGCTTTCTTT.